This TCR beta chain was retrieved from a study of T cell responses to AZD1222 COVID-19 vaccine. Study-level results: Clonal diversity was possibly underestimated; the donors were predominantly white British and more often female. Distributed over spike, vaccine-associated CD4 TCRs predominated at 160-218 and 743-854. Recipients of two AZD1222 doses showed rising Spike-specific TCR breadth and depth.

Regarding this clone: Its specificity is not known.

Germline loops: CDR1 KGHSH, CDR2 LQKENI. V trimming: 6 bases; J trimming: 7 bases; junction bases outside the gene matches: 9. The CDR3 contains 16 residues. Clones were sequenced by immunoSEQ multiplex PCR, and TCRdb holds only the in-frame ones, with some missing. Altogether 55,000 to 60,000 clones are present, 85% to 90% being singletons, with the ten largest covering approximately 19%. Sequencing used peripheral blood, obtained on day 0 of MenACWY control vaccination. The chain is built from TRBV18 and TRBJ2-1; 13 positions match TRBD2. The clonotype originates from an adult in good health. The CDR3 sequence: CASSSDLTSGRNEQFF. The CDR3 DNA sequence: TGTGCCAGCTCCAGCGATTTGACTAGCGGGAGGAATGAGCAGTTCTTC.